The following is a T cell receptor (beta chain) sequence with its context. The table came from immunoSEQ multiplex PCR; TCRdb's copy has only in-frame clones and leaves some out. The profile shows roughly 53,000 clones, around nine tenths of them singletons. Losses at the gene ends were 6 bases for V and 2 bases for J; bases not matched to a gene: 2. There are 14 residues in the CDR3. Germline V gene data show CDR1 as MNHNS and CDR2 as SASEGT. The sample comes from a study of early stage breast cancer tumors. This receptor was identified in a person between 65 and 79 years old with breast cancer. The gene calls are TRBV6-1 and TRBJ1-3, with 9 bases that match TRBD1. The sample consisted of blood. The CDR3 sequence is CASSRDRAGNTIYF. CDR3 nucleotide sequence: TGTGCCAGCAGCCGGGACAGGGCTGGAAACACCATATATTTT.